Only a few counts were recorded for the clone carrying this TCR beta chain. Its target is unknown. This CDR3 contains 15 residues. Germline CDR1 and CDR2: SQVTM and ANQGSEA. The germline V and J ends were trimmed by 2 bases and 6 bases, with 19 bases remaining between them. This entry comes from a study of beta chain features in type 1 diabetes. Study conclusions and caveats: When VDJ junctions were examined, type 1 diabetes patients showed fewer insertions and more deletions.

Investigators reverse transcribed all isolated RNA, so they sequenced expressed TCRB transcripts. Profiled with immunoSEQ multiplex PCR; TCRdb holds only in-frame clones, not every one. The sample shows about 620,000 clones, 15% to 17% of them seen only once. The clonotype comes from a man aged 18 to 30 in good health. The chain combines TRBV29-1 with TRBJ2-5, with a weak D call TRBD2 (7 bases). The sample consisted of naive CD4+ T cells from blood. The CDR3 here is CSVEKGGTSQQTQYF. The CDR3 DNA reads as TGCAGCGTTGAAAAGGGGGGGACGAGCCAGCAGACCCAGTACTTC. The entire variable domain, with the rest obtained from reference TRBV29-1 and TRBJ2-5, is as follows: SAVISQKPSRDICQRGTSLTIQCQVDSQVTMMFWYRQQPGQSLTLIATANQGSEATYESGFVIDKFPISRPNLTFSTLTVSNMSPEDSSIYLCSVEKGGTSQQTQYFGPGTRLLVL.